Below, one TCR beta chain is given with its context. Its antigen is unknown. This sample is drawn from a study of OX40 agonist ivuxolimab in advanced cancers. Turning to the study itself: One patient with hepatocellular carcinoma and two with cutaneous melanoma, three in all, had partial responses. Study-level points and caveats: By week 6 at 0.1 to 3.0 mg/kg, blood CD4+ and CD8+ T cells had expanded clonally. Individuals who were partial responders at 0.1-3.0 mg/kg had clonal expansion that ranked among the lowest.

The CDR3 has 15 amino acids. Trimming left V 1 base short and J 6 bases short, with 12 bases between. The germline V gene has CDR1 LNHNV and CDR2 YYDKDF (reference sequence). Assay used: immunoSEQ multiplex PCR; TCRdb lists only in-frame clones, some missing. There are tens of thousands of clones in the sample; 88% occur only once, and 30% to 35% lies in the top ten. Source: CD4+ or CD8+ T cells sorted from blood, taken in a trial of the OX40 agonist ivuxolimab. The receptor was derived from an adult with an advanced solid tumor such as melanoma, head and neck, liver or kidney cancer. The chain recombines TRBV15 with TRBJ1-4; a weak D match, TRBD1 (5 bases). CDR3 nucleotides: TGTGCCACCAGCAGAGGTGAGGGGCATGATGAAAAACTGTTTTTT. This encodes CATSRGEGHDEKLFF. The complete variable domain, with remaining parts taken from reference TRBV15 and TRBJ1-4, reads DAMVIQNPRYQVTQFGKPVTLSCSQTLNHNVMYWYQQKSSQAPKLLFHYYDKDFNNEADTPDNFQSRRPNTSFCFLDIRSPGLGDTAMYLCATSRGEGHDEKLFFGSGTQLSVL.